The 17 T cell receptor beta chains below all came from one sample that was sequenced in a study of graft-versus-host responses after intestinal transplantation (dated by TCRdb to about 2021). The sample's time point label, in plain terms: cells obtained before transplantation from donor or recipient. These receptors have no identified antigens. The library was obtained by the immunoSEQ multiplex PCR assay. As stored in TCRdb, this immuneACCESS dataset retains in-frame rearrangements with V and J assigned. A fraction of the clones does not appear; measured against another copy, unresolved V genes explain less than half of the discrepancy, and the remainder lacks a known reason. The sample table lists 85,000 to 100,000 clones, 92% of them with a count of one. Jointly, the top ten make up roughly 0.07% of the sample. Sequenced material: unstimulated CD8+ T cells sorted from spleen or lymph node cells, taken before transplant. These receptors originate from a human donor who was the organ donor for an intestinal transplant.

This chain uses TRBV5-1 with TRBJ1-1, with 9 bases lining up with TRBD1. The ends lost 3 bases at V and 3 bases at J; junction bases unmatched: 3. Germline V gene lookup returns CDR1 SGHRS and CDR2 YFSETQ. This CDR3 is 14 amino acids long. This CDR3 reads CASSYRGLYTEAFF. The CDR3 coding sequence is TGCGCCAGCAGCTACAGGGGGCTGTACACTGAAGCTTTCTTT.

This clone was picked up one time. This chain connects TRBV5-1 to TRBJ2-7; maybe TRBD1 (5 bases). There are 15 residues in the CDR3. Per the germline V gene, CDR1 is SGHRS and CDR2 is YFSETQ. Deletions cut 1 base from V and 2 bases from J, with 13 bases between. The CDR3 sequence is CASSLWGSITYEQYF. CDR3 DNA sequence: TGCGCCAGCAGCTTGTGGGGCAGTATTACCTACGAGCAGTACTTC.

This chain connects TRBV10-2 to TRBJ1-2, with a possible D match to TRBD1 (6 bases). Per the germline V gene, CDR1 is WSHSY and CDR2 is SAAADI. The CDR3 length is 15 residues. The V and J ends lost 3 bases and 7 bases respectively, with 18 bases between them. The CDR3 DNA follows: TGCGCCAGCAGTGAAAACTCGGGGACAATTTCTGGCTACACCTTC. Its translation is CASSENSGTISGYTF.

V usage is TRBV9 and J usage is TRBJ2-4; perhaps TRBD2 as D (7 bases). The V end lost 4 bases, the J end lost 8 bases, and 19 bases lay between the germline ends. CDR3 length: 15 residues. Germline CDR1 and CDR2: SGDLS and YYNGEE. For the CDR3, the DNA is TGTGCCAGCAGCCCACGTTGGGGGGGCAATGACATTCAGTACTTC. This gives the protein CASSPRWGGNDIQYF.

The chain recombines TRBV30 with TRBJ1-4; D perhaps matches TRBD1 (5 bases). Deletions cut 5 bases from V and 2 bases from J, with 9 bases between. The germline gives CDR1 GTSNPN, CDR2 SVGIG (reference sequence). The CDR3 length is 13 residues. CDR3 sequence: CAWGAGTNEKLFF. The CDR3, as DNA: TGTGCCTGGGGAGCAGGGACTAATGAAAAACTGTTTTTT.

This clone was seen a single time. The J gene is TRBJ2-7, the V gene TRBV16; D may be TRBD1 (6 bases). Per the germline V gene, CDR1 is KGHSY and CDR2 is FQNENV. The CDR3 has 14 residues. The germline V and J ends were trimmed by 4 bases and 3 bases, with 13 bases remaining between them. Here the CDR3 DNA reads TGTGCCAGCAGCCTACAGGGTCCCAACTACGAGCAGTACTTC. Its protein product is CASSLQGPNYEQYF.

The chain is built from TRBV13 and TRBJ2-2; D may be TRBD2 (6 bases). V was pared by 5 bases and J by 5 bases, with 12 bases between. CDR1 PRHDT and CDR2 FYEKMQ come from the germline V gene (reference sequence). The CDR3 loop spans 14 amino acids. In DNA form, the CDR3 reads TGTGCCAGCAGCCCGTGGAGGGCAACCGGGGAGCTGTTTTTT. Its translation is CASSPWRATGELFF.

This chain links TRBV19 with TRBJ1-2; unclear D gene. Deletions cut 0 bases from V and 1 base from J, with 12 bases between. This CDR3 spans 16 amino acids. Germline values: CDR1 LNHDA, CDR2 SQIVND (reference sequence). This chain's CDR3 is CASSIDYGKFNYGYTF. The CDR3 DNA reads as TGTGCCAGTAGTATAGATTACGGGAAATTTAACTATGGCTACACCTTC. The full variable domain, completed using reference TRBV19 and TRBJ1-2, is DGGITQSPKYLFRKEGQNVTLSCEQNLNHDAMYWYRQDPGQGLRLIYYSQIVNDFQKGDIAEGYSVSREKKESFPLTVTSAQKNPTAFYLCASSIDYGKFNYGYTFGSGTRLTVV.

This chain links TRBV27 with TRBJ2-5, with D possibly being TRBD2 (7 bases). The length of the CDR3 is 13 residues. Trimming removed 3 bases at V and 5 bases at J, with 10 bases between. CDR1 is MNHEY and CDR2 is SMNVEV in the germline V gene (reference sequence). CDR3 sequence: CASSLGGLETQYF. The CDR3 DNA reads TGTGCCAGCAGTTTGGGGGGGCTCGAGACCCAGTACTTC.

The chain recombines TRBV16 with TRBJ1-4, with 8 bases lining up with TRBD1. J was trimmed by 12 bases and V by 4 bases; bases with no gene match: 16. The CDR3 has 16 residues. From germline, CDR1 is KGHSY and CDR2 FQNENV. The CDR3, as DNA: TGTGCCAGCAGCCGTCTAGCACCGGGACAGGATACCGAACTGTTTTTT. This translates into CASSRLAPGQDTELFF.

The rearrangement uses TRBV7-9 and TRBJ1-1, with D unclear. Germline-derived CDR1 and CDR2 are SEHNR and FQNEAQ (reference sequence). This CDR3 is 14 amino acids long. V was clipped by 8 bases and J by 6 bases, with 19 bases between them. CDR3 loop: CASDFRVGPPEAFF. CDR3 coding DNA: TGTGCCAGCGATTTCCGGGTGGGTCCCCCTGAAGCTTTCTTT. The variable domain in full, with the rest retrieved from reference TRBV7-9 and TRBJ1-1, is DTGVSQNPRHKITKRGQNVTFRCDPISEHNRLYWYRQTLGQGPEFLTYFQNEAQLEKSRLLSDRFSAERPKGSFSTLEIQRTEQGDSAMYLCASDFRVGPPEAFFGQGTRLTVV.

The chain couples TRBV6-1 to TRBJ1-5, with D possibly matching TRBD1 (6 bases). Germline V lookup: CDR1 MNHNS, CDR2 SASEGT. CDR3 size: 14 residues. The germline V and J ends were trimmed by 9 bases and 2 bases, with 14 bases remaining between them. The CDR3 loop is CARNLRQGNQPQHF. Written as DNA, the CDR3 is TGTGCCAGGAACCTAAGACAGGGCAATCAGCCCCAGCATTTT.

CDR3 sequence reads: CASSLAGRGYGYTF. In DNA form, the CDR3 reads TGTGCCAGCAGCTTAGCCGGCAGGGGGTATGGCTACACCTTC. The chain combines TRBV7-9 with TRBJ1-2; TRBD1 agrees at 7 bases. The CDR3 is made up of 14 amino acids. Germline CDR1 SEHNR, CDR2 FQNEAQ (reference sequence). The V gene end was trimmed by 0 bases and the J gene end by 5 bases; junction bases not matched to a gene: 3.

V is TRBV7-6 and J is TRBJ2-7; TRBD1 agrees at 8 bases. The CDR3 is 14 residues long. Per germline, CDR1 SGHVS and CDR2 FNYEAQ. V shed 5 bases and J 2 bases; nucleotides not matched to a gene: 5. The CDR3 region has the DNA TGTGCCAGCAGCCCAGGACAGGGCGCCTACGAGCAGTACTTC. Its translation: CASSPGQGAYEQYF.

CDR3 in DNA: TGTGCCAGCCTCAGGGTTGCGAACACCGGGGAGCTGTTTTTT. This codes for CASLRVANTGELFF. The chain employs TRBV7-9 and TRBJ2-2; D possibly corresponds to TRBD1 (5 bases). This CDR3 has 14 residues. Trimming took off 8 bases at V and 0 bases at J, with 10 bases between the two ends. Germline CDR1 reads SEHNR; CDR2 reads FQNEAQ (reference sequence). Filled out from reference TRBV7-9 and TRBJ2-2, the complete variable domain reads DTGVSQNPRHKITKRGQNVTFRCDPISEHNRLYWYRQTLGQGPEFLTYFQNEAQLEKSRLLSDRFSAERPKGSFSTLEIQRTEQGDSAMYLCASLRVANTGELFFGEGSRLTVL.

This clone was recorded once. The CDR3: CASNMAASYNEQFF. DNA of the CDR3: TGTGCCAGCAATATGGCTGCATCCTACAATGAGCAGTTCTTC. This chain uses TRBV5-6 with TRBJ2-1; no reliable D call. Per germline, CDR1 SGHDT and CDR2 YYEEEE. V lost 6 bases and J 1 base, leaving 11 bases between the germline ends. The length of the CDR3 is 14 residues.

The chain carries TRBV6-4 and TRBJ2-3; 16 bases are shared with TRBD2. The V and J ends lost 4 bases and 6 bases, in that order; junction bases with no gene match: 7. Germline V gene sequence: CDR1 MRHNA, CDR2 SNTAGT. The CDR3 runs 17 residues. CDR3 amino acids: CASSGGTSGGASDTQYF. The CDR3 coding sequence is TGTGCCAGCAGTGGCGGGACTAGCGGGGGGGCCTCGGATACGCAGTATTTT.